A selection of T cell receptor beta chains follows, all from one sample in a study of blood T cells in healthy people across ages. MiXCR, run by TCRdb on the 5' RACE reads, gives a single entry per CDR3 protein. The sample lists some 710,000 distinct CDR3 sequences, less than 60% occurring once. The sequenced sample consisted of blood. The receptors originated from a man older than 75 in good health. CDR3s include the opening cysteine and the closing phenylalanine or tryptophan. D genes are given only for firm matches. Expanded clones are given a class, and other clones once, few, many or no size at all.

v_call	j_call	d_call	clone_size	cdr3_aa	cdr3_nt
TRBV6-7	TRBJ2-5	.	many	CASRTRDTKETQYF	TGTGCCAGCAGGACCAGGGACACCAAGGAGACCCAGTACTTC
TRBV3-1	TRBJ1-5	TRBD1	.	CASSDRGLGQPQHF	TGTGCCAGCAGCGACAGGGGGCTGGGTCAGCCCCAGCATTTT
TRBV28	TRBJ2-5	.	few	CASSVQSGLGTQYF	TGTGCCAGCAGTGTACAGTCCGGTCTTGGGACCCAGTACTTC
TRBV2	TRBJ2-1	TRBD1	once	CASGGQGGELAYNEQFF	TGTGCCAGCGGCGGCCAAGGGGGCGAATTAGCCTACAATGAGCAGTTCTTC
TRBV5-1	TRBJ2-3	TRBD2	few	CASSFLAGRADTQYF	TGCGCCAGCAGCTTCCTAGCGGGAAGGGCAGATACGCAGTATTTT
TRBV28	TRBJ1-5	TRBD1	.	CASTGDRAGQPQHF	TGTGCCAGCACCGGGGACAGGGCGGGTCAGCCCCAGCATTTT
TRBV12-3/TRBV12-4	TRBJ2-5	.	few	CASTLGLATEQYF	TGTGCCAGCACCCTGGGGTTGGCAACAGAGCAGTACTTC
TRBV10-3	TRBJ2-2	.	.	CAISGGLAGTGELFF	TGTGCCATCTCCGGTGGGCTAGCTGGCACCGGGGAGCTGTTTTTT
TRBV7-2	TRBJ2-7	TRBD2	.	CASSPGLAGAQQYF	TGTGCCAGCAGCCCGGGACTAGCGGGAGCTCAGCAGTACTTC
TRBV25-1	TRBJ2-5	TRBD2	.	CAIGGEETQYF	TGTGCCATTGGGGGGGAAGAGACCCAGTACTTC
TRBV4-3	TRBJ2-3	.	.	CASSQAPDRTDTQYF	TGCGCCAGCAGCCAAGCCCCCGATCGCACAGATACGCAGTATTTT
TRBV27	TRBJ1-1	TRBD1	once	CASSLSVWTGEAFF	TGTGCCAGCAGTTTATCGGTGTGGACAGGGGAAGCTTTCTTT
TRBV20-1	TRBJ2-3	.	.	CSASQNNDGRTDTQYF	TGCAGTGCTAGCCAAAATAATGACGGTCGCACAGATACGCAGTATTTT
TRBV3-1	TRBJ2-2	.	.	CASRPLNTGEPFF	TGTGCCAGCAGGCCCTTGAACACCGGGGAGCCGTTTTTT
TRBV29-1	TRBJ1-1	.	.	CSVARVLSTEAFF	TGCAGCGTTGCAAGGGTTTTGAGCACTGAAGCTTTCTTT
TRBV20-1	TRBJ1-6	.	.	CSARELFNSPLHF	TGCAGTGCTAGAGAACTTTTTAATTCACCCCTCCACTTT
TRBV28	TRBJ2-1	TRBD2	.	CASSVTSGRHEQFF	TGTGCCAGCAGTGTGACTAGCGGGAGACATGAGCAGTTCTTC
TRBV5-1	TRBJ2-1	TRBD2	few	CASSLAGLARDEQFF	TGCGCCAGCAGCTTGGCGGGACTAGCGCGGGATGAGCAGTTCTTC
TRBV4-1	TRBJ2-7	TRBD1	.	CASSQEATTGGFDEQYF	TGCGCCAGCAGCCAAGAAGCTACGACAGGGGGCTTCGACGAGCAGTACTTC
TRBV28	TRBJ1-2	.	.	CASRLERDGYTF	TGTGCCAGCAGGTTAGAACGAGATGGCTACACCTTC
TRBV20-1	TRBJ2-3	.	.	CSARDLAARGYDTQYF	TGCAGTGCTAGAGATCTGGCGGCGAGGGGCTATGATACGCAGTATTTT
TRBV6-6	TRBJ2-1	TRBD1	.	CASAEGQGRASEQFF	TGTGCCAGCGCTGAAGGACAGGGGAGGGCGAGTGAGCAGTTCTTC
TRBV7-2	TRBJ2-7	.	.	CASSTGIEQYF	TGTGCCAGCAGCACAGGGATTGAGCAGTACTTC
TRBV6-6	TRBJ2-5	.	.	CASTRYAAAQETQYF	TGTGCCAGCACCCGATACGCGGCAGCCCAAGAGACCCAGTACTTC
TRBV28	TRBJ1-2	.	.	CASSSTRQEYGYTF	TGTGCCAGCAGTTCCACCCGACAGGAGTATGGCTACACCTTC
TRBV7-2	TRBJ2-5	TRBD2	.	CASSPRTSAEETQYF	TGTGCCAGCAGCCCGCGGACTAGCGCGGAAGAGACCCAGTACTTC
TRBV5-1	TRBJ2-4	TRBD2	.	CASRLAGDSYNEQYF	TGCGCCAGCAGACTAGCGGGAGATTCCTACAATGAGCAGTACTTC
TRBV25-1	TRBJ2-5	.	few	CASSAVVGETQYF	TGTGCCAGCAGTGCGGTAGTAGGAGAGACCCAGTACTTC
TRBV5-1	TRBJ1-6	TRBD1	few	CASSTGQGSGSPLHF	TGCGCCAGCAGCACGGGACAGGGGTCAGGGTCACCCCTCCACTTT
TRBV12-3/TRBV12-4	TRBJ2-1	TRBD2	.	CASRPLAGPYNEQFF	TGTGCCAGCAGGCCACTAGCGGGTCCTTACAATGAGCAGTTCTTC
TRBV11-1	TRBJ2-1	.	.	CASNPWGRVNNEQFF	TGTGCCAGCAACCCATGGGGCAGGGTCAACAATGAGCAGTTCTTC
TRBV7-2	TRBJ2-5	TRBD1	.	CASSLDRDRHNEQYF	TGTGCCAGCAGCTTAGATAGGGACAGACACAATGAGCAGTACTTC
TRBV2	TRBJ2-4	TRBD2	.	CASGLAGSGEQYF	TGTGCCAGCGGACTAGCGGGTAGCGGGGAGCAGTACTTC
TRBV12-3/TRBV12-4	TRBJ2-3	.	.	CASRRRDRGLRTSGRVRTDTQYF	TGTGCCAGCAGGCGAAGGGACAGGGGGCTAAGAACTAGCGGGAGAGTCCGCACAGATACGCAGTATTTT
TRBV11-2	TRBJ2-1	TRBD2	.	CASSLGTSRRETQFF	TGTGCCAGCAGCTTGGGGACTAGCAGGAGAGAGACCCAGTTCTTC
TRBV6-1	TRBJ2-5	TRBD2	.	CASSPSGQRGTQYF	TGTGCCAGCAGTCCTAGCGGGCAGCGGGGGACCCAGTACTTC
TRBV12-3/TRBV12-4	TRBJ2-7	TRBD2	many	CASSATSGSTYEQYF	TGTGCCAGCAGTGCGACTAGCGGGTCTACCTACGAGCAGTACTTC
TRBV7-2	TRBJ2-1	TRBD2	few	CASNIRSGTSLFF	TGTGCCAGCAACATACGATCGGGGACTAGCCTGTTCTTC
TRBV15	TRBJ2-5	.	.	CATSRDFGGETQYF	TGTGCCACCAGCAGAGATTTCGGGGGAGAGACCCAGTACTTC
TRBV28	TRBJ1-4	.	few	CASSTNRGTLFF	TGTGCCAGCAGTACCAATCGGGGGACCTTGTTTTTT
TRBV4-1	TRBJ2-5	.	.	CASSFNPPGHPQETQYF	TGCGCCAGCAGCTTCAATCCTCCGGGACACCCCCAAGAGACCCAGTACTTC
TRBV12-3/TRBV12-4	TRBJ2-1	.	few	CASSLRTGRNEQFF	TGTGCCAGCAGTTTGAGGACTGGGAGGAATGAGCAGTTCTTC
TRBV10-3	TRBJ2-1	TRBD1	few	CAISSGTAFYNEQFF	TGTGCCATCAGTTCCGGGACAGCCTTCTACAATGAGCAGTTCTTC
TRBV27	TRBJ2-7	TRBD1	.	CAAAGTGPYEQYF	TGTGCCGCAGCGGGGACAGGGCCCTACGAGCAGTACTTC
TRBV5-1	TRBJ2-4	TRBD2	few	CASSLLADKAKNIQYF	TGCGCCAGCAGCCTGCTAGCGGACAAAGCCAAAAACATTCAGTACTTC
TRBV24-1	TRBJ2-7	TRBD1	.	CATSDGTGGHGAQYF	TGTGCCACCAGTGATGGGACAGGGGGTCACGGGGCCCAGTACTTC
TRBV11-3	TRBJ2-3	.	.	CASTPGGRDTRYF	TGTGCCAGCACCCCGGGGGGCAGAGATACGCGGTATTTT
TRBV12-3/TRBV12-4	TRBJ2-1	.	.	CARSPGDSYNEQFF	TGTGCCCGCAGTCCAGGGGACTCCTACAATGAGCAGTTCTTC
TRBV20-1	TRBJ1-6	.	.	CSAGRGSSYNSPLHF	TGCAGTGCTGGGAGAGGGAGCTCCTATAATTCACCCCTCCACTTT
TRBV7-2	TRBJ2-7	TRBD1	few	CASSFETGGYYEQYF	TGTGCCAGCAGCTTTGAGACAGGGGGATACTACGAGCAGTACTTC
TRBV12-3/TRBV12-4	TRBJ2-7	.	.	CASSGGGDPYNEQYF	TGTGCCAGCAGTGGAGGAGGGGACCCCTACAATGAGCAGTACTTC
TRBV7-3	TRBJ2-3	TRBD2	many	CASSIGLAGGTDTQYF	TGTGCCAGCAGCATCGGACTAGCGGGAGGTACAGATACGCAGTATTTT
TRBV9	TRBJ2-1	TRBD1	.	CASSADPGTGSMGQFF	TGTGCCAGCAGCGCCGACCCCGGGACAGGCTCAATGGGGCAGTTCTTC